There are a few counts of the clone carrying this T cell receptor (beta chain). Antigen unknown. Read sequence stops 3 residues before the CDR3 end, and the germline J gene provides the missing end. This record belongs to a study of T cell clonality in common variable immunodeficiency. Regarding the study as a whole: CVID subjects shared fewer TCRbeta clones than healthy controls did. Fewer deletions and N-nucleotide insertions were reportedly seen in common variable immunodeficiency TCR beta sequences.

Produced via immunoSEQ multiplex PCR; TCRdb's table is partial and in-frame only. This repertoire holds tens of thousands of clones, and none appear only once. CDR1 LNHDA and CDR2 SQIVND come from the germline V gene (reference sequence). Trimming took off 9 bases at V and 0 bases at J, with 18 bases between the two ends. The CDR3 has 16 amino acids. J is TRBJ1-3 and V is TRBV19; D is possibly TRBD1 (5 bases). Source material: peripheral blood mononuclear cells. This sequence originates from a person between 18 and 70 years old in good health. The CDR3 reads CASKKLLGGSGNTIYF. The sequenced part of the CDR3 DNA is TGTGCCAGCAAGAAGCTGTTGGGGGGCTCTGGAAACACC.